This TCR beta chain was identified during a study of T-cell memory formation after mild COVID-19. For the study at large: Most TCR clusters belonged to a single donor.

General study points: Cross-reactive memory seemingly joined, as some responding clones were found in pre-infection memory. Second-wave clones with a day 37 peak had unconfirmed SARS-CoV-2 specificity.

The CDR3 covers 13 residues. Trimming pared 6 bases from V and 5 bases from J, leaving 13 bases between. MiXCR was run by TCRdb on the 5' RACE reads, yielding one entry per CDR3 protein. The sample consists of 110,000 to 150,000 distinct CDR3 sequences, approximately 26% of them appearing once. In the case of this clonotype: No antigen is known for it.

The sequence was collected from an adult woman who had mild COVID-19 (a few samples of this study predate the infection). Cell type and time point are not known. Sequencing was done on a sample of PBMCs or a T cell subset sorted from them (not recorded which). The chain has TRBV12-3 or TRBV12-4 and TRBJ1-1; perhaps TRBD1 as D (6 bases). CDR3 residues: CASRERGTTEAFF. Written as DNA, the CDR3 is TGTGCCAGCAGGGAAAGGGGGACTACTGAAGCTTTCTTT.